Presented here are 21 T cell receptor beta chains from one specimen sequenced in a study of T-cell reconstitution after alpha-beta-depleted transplantation in children (dated by TCRdb to the mid-2010s). Library preparation was by PCR. Sequenced on an Illumina HiSeq 2500. Molecular barcoding was employed in the preparation of TCR libraries, with unique molecular identifiers being used to normalize TCRbeta repertoire quantification. TCRdb reprocessed the public reads (quality trimming at Q25 with fastp, clone calling with MiXCR) and kept in-frame beta chains. Every distinct CDR3 protein forms one entry, paired with its most common genes and DNA. The sample contains roughly 250,000 distinct CDR3 sequences, approximately 8% of them found a single time. The ten largest clones add up to under 8% of the sample. The sample's treatment or condition label, in plain terms: allogeneic hematopoietic cell transplantation with graft depleted of TCRalphabeta T cells and CD19 B cells.

Sequences were derived from PBMCs, mostly from graft donor cells, sampled 180 days after TCRalphabeta/CD19-depleted stem cell transplant. These receptors originate from a male patient between 5 and 17 years old who had a stem cell transplant for acute lymphoblastic leukemia, so the T cells may come from the graft donor.

This clonotype was picked up many times. The rearrangement uses TRBV28 and TRBJ2-4; no firm D call. The germline gives CDR1 MDHEN, CDR2 SYDVKM. V gave up 3 bases and J gave up 9 bases, with 6 bases separating them. The CDR3 runs to 11 residues. The CDR3 here is CASSLVFIQYF. As DNA, the CDR3 is TGTGCCAGCAGTTTGGTATTCATTCAGTACTTC.

This clonotype was recorded at least ten times. This chain links TRBV2 with TRBJ2-7; D gene uncertain. Germline CDR1 is SNHLY and CDR2 is FYNNEI. The CDR3 covers 11 residues. Trimming took off 1 base at V and 3 bases at J, with 1 base between the two ends. CDR3 in DNA: TGTGCCAGCAGTGAAGTCTACGAGCAGTACTTC. It codes for CASSEVYEQYF.

The gene calls are TRBV28 and TRBJ2-7; 10 nucleotides line up with TRBD2. The CDR3 loop spans 17 amino acids. Germline loops: CDR1 MDHEN, CDR2 SYDVKM. V lost 9 bases and J lost 0; bases outside the gene matches: 14. CDR3 nucleotides: TGTGCCAGTACCCCTGCGCTAGCGGGAGTCCTCTCCTACGAGCAGTACTTC. Protein: CASTPALAGVLSYEQYF. Together with reference TRBV28 and TRBJ2-7, the CDR3 gives the full variable domain: DVKVTQSSRYLVKRTGEKVFLECVQDMDHENMFWYRQDPGLGLRLIYFSYDVKMKEKGDIPEGYSVSREKKERFSLILESASTNQTSMYLCASTPALAGVLSYEQYFGPGTRLTVT.

This clonotype was recorded at least ten times. This chain uses TRBV11-2 with TRBJ1-3; a possible D gene is TRBD1 (5 bases). V lost 5 bases, J lost 0 bases, and 8 bases lay in between. Per the germline V gene, CDR1 is SGHAT and CDR2 is FQNNGV. The CDR3 length is 14 residues. CDR3 DNA: TGTGCCAGCAGCCCCGGGACCTCTGGAAACACCATATATTTT. As protein: CASSPGTSGNTIYF.

This clonotype was seen ten or more times. The V gene is TRBV20-1, the J gene TRBJ1-4; D is ambiguous. This CDR3 has 14 residues. Trimming pared 3 bases from V and 6 bases from J, leaving 14 bases between. Germline assignment: CDR1 DFQATT and CDR2 SNEGSKA (reference sequence). Here the CDR3 reads CSASLAGVDEKLFF. The CDR3 DNA follows: TGCAGTGCTAGCTTGGCTGGCGTTGATGAAAAACTGTTTTTT.

This clonotype has a count of ten or more. The chain recombines TRBV5-1 with TRBJ2-7; D remains ambiguous. V lost 4 bases and J lost 3, with 14 bases in between. CDR1 and CDR2 from the germline V gene are SGHRS and YFSETQ. The CDR3 is 14 residues long. The CDR3 DNA reads as TGCGCCAGCAGCCCCTCCGGAGAGCACTACGAGCAGTACTTC. Amino acids: CASSPSGEHYEQYF.

J is TRBJ1-5 and V is TRBV28; 7 bases fit TRBD1. The J segment lost 4 bases and the V segment lost 7 bases, leaving 10 bases of the junction unmatched. The CDR3 contains 15 residues. CDR1 MDHEN and CDR2 SYDVKM come from the germline V gene. The CDR3 protein is CASKGQASFNQPQHF. The CDR3 region has the DNA TGTGCCAGCAAAGGACAGGCCTCATTTAATCAGCCCCAGCATTTT.

Turning to this clonotype: This may stem from a read error, because a much larger clone lies one nucleotide away. Since no conserved phenylalanine or tryptophan closes the CDR3, a read error is the likely cause. The chain uses TRBV10-3 and TRBJ1-1; perhaps TRBD1 as D (6 bases). Per the germline V gene, CDR1 is ENHRY and CDR2 is SYGVKD. This CDR3 region has 14 residues. Between the trimmed V and J ends, which lost 6 bases and 0 bases, there was a span of 11 bases. The CDR3 DNA reads as TGTGCCATCAGCACGGACAGAATGAACACTGAAGCTTTCCTT. As protein: CAISTDRMNTEAFL.

This clonotype has ten or more counts. This chain uses TRBV20-1 with TRBJ2-7, with 8 positions matching TRBD1. This CDR3 has 13 residues. CDR1 DFQATT and CDR2 SNEGSKA come from the germline V gene (reference sequence). Trimming cost V 3 bases and J 3 bases; bases outside gene matches: 4. DNA for the CDR3: TGCAGTGCTAGGTGGACAGGGCTCTACGAGCAGTACTTC. Protein product: CSARWTGLYEQYF.

This clonotype was recorded at least ten times. The V and J genes are TRBV5-1 and TRBJ2-2; D is unresolved. The CDR3 loop spans 14 amino acids. The V and J ends lost 0 bases and 1 base respectively, with 4 bases between them. Germline V lookup: CDR1 SGHRS, CDR2 YFSETQ. The CDR3: CASSLAENTGELFF. The CDR3 nucleotides are TGCGCCAGCAGCTTGGCCGAGAACACCGGGGAGCTGTTTTTT.

This clonotype was detected many times. The V and J genes are TRBV5-1 and TRBJ2-2; tentatively, D is TRBD1 (6 bases). Germline assignment: CDR1 SGHRS and CDR2 YFSETQ. The CDR3 totals 16 residues. V lost 6 bases and J 0 bases, leaving 15 bases between the germline ends. CDR3 region: CASTSSGQSNTGELFF. CDR3 DNA sequence: TGCGCCAGCACCTCTTCTGGACAGTCGAACACCGGGGAGCTGTTTTTT. Together with reference TRBV5-1 and TRBJ2-2, the CDR3 gives the full variable domain: KAGVTQTPRYLIKTRGQQVTLSCSPISGHRSVSWYQQTPGQGLQFLFEYFSETQRNKGNFPGRFSGRQFSNSRSEMNVSTLELGDSALYLCASTSSGQSNTGELFFGEGSRLTVL.

This clonotype was seen at least ten times. This chain connects TRBV10-3 to TRBJ1-1; D call uncertain. The germline CDR1 and CDR2 sequences are ENHRY and SYGVKD. V lost 6 bases, J lost 0 bases, and 2 bases lay in between. CDR3 length: 11 residues. CDR3 amino acids: CAIRLNTEAFF. In DNA, the CDR3 is TGTGCCATCAGGTTGAACACTGAAGCTTTCTTT.

The table lists this clonotype with a few counts. The chain carries TRBV20-1 and TRBJ1-1; TRBD1 matches 7 bases. Germline V gene lookup returns CDR1 DFQATT and CDR2 SNEGSKA (reference sequence). Losses at the gene ends were 0 bases for V and 7 bases for J; bases not matched to a gene: 11. The CDR3 is 15 amino acids. The CDR3 sequence is CSARDQGRGTDEAFF. CDR3 sequence (DNA): TGCAGTGCTAGAGATCAGGGCAGGGGGACGGATGAAGCTTTCTTT.

This clonotype has a count of ten or more. The V and J genes are TRBV7-8 and TRBJ2-7, with D possibly being TRBD2 (6 bases). The germline V gene encodes CDR1 SGHVS and CDR2 FQNEAQ. V lost 0 bases and J lost 2, with 11 bases in between. The CDR3 is made up of 15 amino acids. CDR3 sequence reads: CASSLAGRDPYEQYF. CDR3 DNA: TGTGCCAGCAGCTTAGCGGGGCGGGACCCCTACGAGCAGTACTTC.

In this sample, this clonotype turned up many times. J is TRBJ2-7 and V is TRBV11-2; D is ambiguous. The CDR3 totals 14 residues. Germline V gives CDR1 SGHAT, CDR2 FQNNGV. V lost 1 base to trimming and J lost 2 bases, with 9 bases between them. Written as DNA, the CDR3 is TGTGCCAGCAGCTTAGCTGGAAAGGCCTACGAGCAGTACTTC. Protein: CASSLAGKAYEQYF.

In its sample, this clonotype was seen many times. The rearrangement links TRBV20-1 to TRBJ1-2; D is perhaps TRBD1 (5 bases). The germline V gene encodes CDR1 DFQATT and CDR2 SNEGSKA (reference sequence). This CDR3 comprises 12 residues. V lost 5 bases and J 8 bases, leaving 15 bases between the germline ends. In DNA form, the CDR3 reads TGCAGTGCTCACGGGGTTGGGGGGGGCTACACCTTC. It encodes CSAHGVGGGYTF.

This clonotype was found many times. This sequence joins TRBV6-5 and TRBJ1-4; D remains ambiguous. The CDR3 length is 17 residues. Per the germline V gene, CDR1 is MNHEY and CDR2 is SVGAGI. V shed 2 bases and J shed 2 bases, with 15 bases lying between them. CDR3 DNA: TGTGCCAGCAGTTACGAGAGCAACCTTGAGACTAATGAAAAACTGTTTTTT. This sequence encodes CASSYESNLETNEKLFF.

This clonotype showed up many times. Here the CDR3 DNA reads TGTGCCAGCAGTTCGATGGGTCGGGGCTCCTACGAGCAGTACTTC. This encodes CASSSMGRGSYEQYF. V and J are TRBV28 and TRBJ2-7; D possibly corresponds to TRBD2 (5 bases). The CDR3 loop spans 15 amino acids. The V gene's germline CDR1 is MDHEN and CDR2 SYDVKM. V lost 4 bases and J lost 0, with 13 bases in between. Full variable domain (missing parts from reference TRBV28 and TRBJ2-7): DVKVTQSSRYLVKRTGEKVFLECVQDMDHENMFWYRQDPGLGLRLIYFSYDVKMKEKGDIPEGYSVSREKKERFSLILESASTNQTSMYLCASSSMGRGSYEQYFGPGTRLTVT.

Ten or more counts support this clonotype. V is TRBV25-1 and J is TRBJ1-5, with D possibly being TRBD1 (6 bases). Germline CDR1 MGHDK, CDR2 SYGVNS. Trimming stripped 5 bases from V and 6 bases from J, with 14 bases between. The length of the CDR3 is 14 residues. Here the CDR3 DNA reads TGTGCCAGCAGTTCCAGGGGATCGGGTCAGCCCCAGCATTTT. Its protein is CASSSRGSGQPQHF.

In this sample, this clonotype turned up many times. The V and J genes are TRBV12-3 or TRBV12-4 and TRBJ2-7; 13 nucleotides align to TRBD2. J was trimmed by 1 base and V by 5 bases; bases with no gene match: 5. This CDR3 comprises 16 residues. CDR3 loop: CASSGGLAGPSYEQYF. The CDR3 bases are TGTGCCAGCAGTGGGGGACTAGCGGGACCTTCCTACGAGCAGTACTTC.

This clonotype has a count of ten or more. The CDR3 is CATSRDRTGAYEQYF. The DNA of the CDR3 is TGTGCCACCAGCAGAGACCGGACAGGGGCCTACGAGCAGTACTTC. The rearrangement uses TRBV15 and TRBJ2-7; 9 bases agree with TRBD1. Unmatched junction bases numbered 2, after V lost 0 bases and J lost 2 bases. Germline values: CDR1 LNHNV, CDR2 YYDKDF (reference sequence). This CDR3 contains 15 residues.